These 30 T cell receptor beta chains share one sample of origin, sequenced in a study of T cells after yellow fever vaccination. In TCRdb, the 5' RACE reads were re-called with MiXCR into one record per CDR3 protein. The table has 280,000 or so distinct CDR3 sequences, 8.5% to 10% seen once. Source: CD4+ T cells sorted from PBMCs, taken 5 days after the yellow fever booster vaccination. The receptors were sampled from a man aged 18 to 30 who received the YFV17D yellow fever vaccine.

This clonotype was counted many times. The V gene is TRBV15, the J gene TRBJ2-7; unclear D gene. Trimming stripped 0 bases from V and 1 base from J, with 7 bases between. Germline lookup yields CDR1 LNHNV and CDR2 YYDKDF (reference sequence). The CDR3 spans 14 residues. The CDR3 DNA reads as TGTGCCACCAGCAGAGATGTAGGGTCCTACGAGCAGTACTTC. Translating it yields CATSRDVGSYEQYF.

The table lists this clonotype with many counts. The chain has TRBV12-3 or TRBV12-4 and TRBJ2-7; the D gene is possibly TRBD1 (6 bases). Trimming cost V 5 bases and J 6 bases, with 17 bases left between them. The CDR3 is 14 residues long. CDR3 loop: CASSGAGVQGEQYF. The CDR3 DNA reads as TGTGCCAGCAGTGGAGCAGGGGTCCAGGGCGAGCAGTACTTC.

This clonotype came up many times. The V and J genes are TRBV7-2 and TRBJ2-3; D possibly corresponds to TRBD1 (6 bases). The CDR3 has 14 amino acids. Germline CDR1 reads SGHTA; CDR2 reads FQGNSA. V was pared by 5 bases and J by 3 bases, with 12 bases between. In DNA, the CDR3 is TGTGCCAGCAGCAAAACCACAGGGACAGATACGCAGTATTTT. This codes for CASSKTTGTDTQYF.

The V and J genes are TRBV7-2 and TRBJ2-7; D may be TRBD1 (6 bases). V was pared by 2 bases and J by 3 bases, with 8 bases between. The CDR3 sequence is 13 residues long. CDR1 SGHTA and CDR2 FQGNSA come from the germline V gene. The CDR3 DNA sequence: TGTGCCAGCAGCTTAAAGGACAGCTACGAGCAGTACGTC. Its protein product is CASSLKDSYEQYV.

This clonotype turned up a few times. This chain connects TRBV4-3 to TRBJ2-7; a possible D gene is TRBD1 (6 bases). The germline V and J ends were trimmed by 0 bases and 6 bases, with 24 bases remaining between them. Germline values: CDR1 LGHNA, CDR2 YSLEER. The CDR3 is 18 residues long. The chain's CDR3 is CASSQDPHTFTGSFEQYF. The DNA of the CDR3 is TGCGCCAGCAGCCAAGATCCCCATACGTTTACAGGGAGCTTCGAGCAGTACTTC.

A word on this clonotype: One end of the junction fails to match germline, which may point to a read error. The rearrangement links TRBV7-9 to TRBJ2-4, with 8 nucleotides matching TRBD2. The CDR3 consists of 15 residues. Germline V gene lookup returns CDR1 SEHNR and CDR2 FQNEAQ (reference sequence). The CDR3 nucleotides read TGTGCCAGCAGCTCGGGGGGGTCAGCCAAAATCATTCAGTACTTC. This translates into CASSSGGSAKIIQYF. Using reference TRBV7-9 and TRBJ2-4 for the parts outside the CDR3, the full variable domain is DTGVSQNPRHKITKRGQNVTFRCDPISEHNRLYWYRQTLGQGPEFLTYFQNEAQLEKSRLLSDRFSAERPKGSFSTLEIQRTEQGDSAMYLCASSSGGSAKIIQYFGAGTRLSVL.

In its sample, this clonotype was seen a few times. This rearrangement joins TRBV4-1 to TRBJ1-1; D remains ambiguous. Trimming took off 1 base at V and 3 bases at J, with 18 bases between the two ends. CDR1 and CDR2 from the germline V gene are MGHRA and YSYEKL. This CDR3 has 17 residues. CDR3 in amino acids: CASSQVNLGFRDTEAFF. CDR3 DNA: TGCGCCAGCAGCCAAGTGAATTTAGGGTTTCGGGACACTGAAGCTTTCTTT.

The V and J genes are TRBV20-1 and TRBJ2-3; D is ambiguous. The V end lost 0 bases, the J end lost 6 bases, and 10 bases lay between the germline ends. Germline V gene data show CDR1 as DFQATT and CDR2 as SNEGSKA (reference sequence). The CDR3 covers 13 residues. For the CDR3, the DNA is TGCAGTGCTAGAGATTCGTTCGGGGATACGCAGTATTTT. This sequence encodes CSARDSFGDTQYF.

This clonotype has a handful of counts. V is TRBV20-1 and J is TRBJ2-5; 13 bases line up with TRBD2. The length of the CDR3 is 17 residues. CDR1 is DFQATT, CDR2 SNEGSKA, per germline (reference sequence). V dropped 0 bases and J dropped 5; count of bases not matched to a gene: 9. CDR3 sequence: CSARDSLTSGGKETQYF. The CDR3 DNA follows: TGCAGTGCTAGAGACTCCCTGACTAGCGGGGGGAAGGAGACCCAGTACTTC.

The chain recombines TRBV6-5 with TRBJ1-2; 7 bases match TRBD1. The CDR3 contains 12 residues. Germline values: CDR1 MNHEY, CDR2 SVGAGI. The V and J ends lost 6 bases and 7 bases, in that order; junction bases with no gene match: 5. The CDR3 sequence is CASSTTGFGYTF. The CDR3 DNA reads as TGTGCCAGCAGCACGACAGGGTTTGGCTACACCTTC.

A few counts support this clonotype. V is TRBV6-1 and J is TRBJ2-5; D possibly matches TRBD1 or TRBD2 (5 bases each). Trimming pared 7 bases from V and 3 bases from J, leaving 12 bases between. Germline V gives CDR1 MNHNS, CDR2 SASEGT. There are 13 residues in the CDR3. DNA for the CDR3: TGTGCCAGCACCGAGGGGTTGGAAGAGACCCAGTACTTC. It yields the protein CASTEGLEETQYF.

The V and J genes are TRBV11-2 and TRBJ2-2; 10 nucleotides line up with TRBD1. CDR1 SGHAT and CDR2 FQNNGV come from the germline V gene. CDR3 length equals 15 residues. Trimming took 5 bases from V and 7 from J; bases not matched to a gene: 7. CDR3 sequence (DNA): TGTGCCAGCAGCACTCAGGACAGGGGGATCGGGGAGCTGTTTTTT. It translates to CASSTQDRGIGELFF. Based on the CDR3 plus reference TRBV11-2 and TRBJ2-2, the full variable domain is EAGVAQSPRYKIIEKRQSVAFWCNPISGHATLYWYQQILGQGPKLLIQFQNNGVVDDSQLPKDRFSAERLKGVDSTLKIQPAKLEDSAVYLCASSTQDRGIGELFFGEGSRLTVL.

In this sample, this clonotype turned up many times. The chain employs TRBV4-2 and TRBJ2-5; possibly TRBD2 for D (5 bases). Trimming stripped 1 base from V and 2 bases from J, with 11 bases between. CDR1 is LGHNA and CDR2 is YNFKEQ in the germline V gene. The CDR3 spans 15 residues. The CDR3 region has the DNA TGTGCCAGCAGCCAAGGGACGACTACACAAGAGACCCAGTACTTC. Amino acids: CASSQGTTTQETQYF.

This clonotype was recorded many times. The gene calls are TRBV25-1 and TRBJ2-7; no reliable D call. Germline values: CDR1 MGHDK, CDR2 SYGVNS. This CDR3 spans 13 amino acids. V was shortened by 5 bases and J by 0 bases, with 8 bases between the two germline ends. The CDR3 region is CASSSPSSYEQYV. The CDR3 DNA is TGTGCCAGCAGTTCCCCGAGCTCCTACGAGCAGTACGTC.

This sequence joins TRBV29-1 and TRBJ2-3; D uncertain. This CDR3 has 14 residues. The V end was cut by 4 bases, the J end by 3 bases, with 14 bases between. Looked up from germline, CDR1 is SQVTM and CDR2 is ANQGSEA. The CDR3 loop is CSVGQVFGTDTQYF. The CDR3 coding sequence is TGCAGCGTTGGACAAGTCTTCGGTACAGATACGCAGTATTTT.

This clonotype was counted a few times. CDR3 coding DNA: TGCAGTGCTAGATCGAACAGTGGATCCTACGAGCAGTACTTC. As protein: CSARSNSGSYEQYF. The rearrangement uses TRBV20-1 and TRBJ2-7; D unresolved. V lost 2 bases and J 1 base, leaving 12 bases between the germline ends. Per the germline V gene, CDR1 is DFQATT and CDR2 is SNEGSKA (reference sequence). CDR3 length equals 14 residues.

This clonotype has a count of ten or more. The gene calls are TRBV7-2 and TRBJ2-7; 8 bases align to TRBD1. V lost 5 bases and J lost 6; bases outside the gene matches: 6. Germline V gene data show CDR1 as SGHTA and CDR2 as FQGNSA. This CDR3 spans 13 amino acids. In nucleotides, the CDR3 is TGTGCCAGCAGCCGGACAGGGTTTCGCGAGCAGTACTTC. This codes for CASSRTGFREQYF.

This clonotype was detected only a few times. The J gene is TRBJ1-2, the V gene TRBV6-1; D is uncertain. V was cut by 1 base and J by 4 bases, with 7 bases left in between. The CDR3 loop spans 13 amino acids. Germline lookup yields CDR1 MNHNS and CDR2 SASEGT. CDR3 bases: TGTGCCAGCAGTGAAGTGGAAATCTATGGCTACACCTTC. Its protein product is CASSEVEIYGYTF.

The chain is built from TRBV3-1 and TRBJ2-7; 7 bases match TRBD1. V gave up 2 bases and J gave up 4 bases; unmatched junction bases: 5. Germline CDR1 reads LGHDT; CDR2 reads YNNKEL (reference sequence). This CDR3 is built from 14 residues. CDR3 bases: TGTGCCAGCAGCCAACGGGACAGTAGATACGAGCAGTACTTC. Translated, it gives CASSQRDSRYEQYF.

The table lists this clonotype with many counts. The chain uses TRBV28 and TRBJ2-1, with TRBD1 as a possible D gene (5 bases). V was cut by 5 bases and J by 8 bases, with 10 bases left in between. The CDR3 totals 12 residues. Germline V gene data show CDR1 as MDHEN and CDR2 as SYDVKM. Written as DNA, the CDR3 is TGTGCCAGCAGTACCCAGGGTTATGAGCAGTTCTTC. As protein: CASSTQGYEQFF.

The chain joins TRBV28 to TRBJ1-2; possible D gene TRBD1, 5 bases. The CDR3 spans 14 residues. Trimming took 3 bases from V and 6 from J, leaving 14 bases between them. CDR1 and CDR2 (germline): MDHEN, SYDVKM. DNA of the CDR3: TGTGCCAGCAGTTTGCCCTCAGGGCATCATGGCTACACCTTC. Translation gives CASSLPSGHHGYTF.

The sample holds a few counts of this clonotype. The chain employs TRBV18 and TRBJ2-6; D not resolved. CDR3 length equals 15 residues. V was pared by 8 bases and J by 0 bases, with 11 bases between. Germline CDR1 is KGHSH and CDR2 is LQKENI. Here the CDR3 reads CASHTAYSGANVLTF. Here the CDR3 DNA reads TGTGCCAGCCACACCGCGTACTCTGGGGCCAACGTCCTGACTTTC.

This clonotype was counted between two and nine times. Possible read error: a much larger clone is one base away. The chain is built from TRBV7-9 and TRBJ1-1; no reliable D call. The CDR3 contains 11 residues. CDR1 is SEHNR and CDR2 is FQNEAQ in the germline V gene (reference sequence). Trimming took 3 bases from V and 4 from J, leaving 3 bases between them. The CDR3 region has the DNA TGTGCCAGCAGCTTCGCCACTGAAGCTTTCTTT. Translating gives CASSFATEAFF. Complete variable domain (other parts from reference TRBV7-9 and TRBJ1-1): DTGVSQNPRHKITKRGQNVTFRCDPISEHNRLYWYRQTLGQGPEFLTYFQNEAQLEKSRLLSDRFSAERPKGSFSTLEIQRTEQGDSAMYLCASSFATEAFFGQGTRLTVV.

This chain links TRBV4-1 with TRBJ1-5; 8 positions agree with TRBD1. With 4 bases clipped from V and 4 bases from J, the junction kept 6 bases outside the gene matches. Germline V gives CDR1 MGHRA, CDR2 YSYEKL. This CDR3 contains 15 residues. CDR3 sequence: CASSPGQGRNQPQHF. The CDR3, as DNA: TGCGCCAGCAGCCCAGGACAGGGCCGGAATCAGCCCCAGCATTTT.

This chain uses TRBV4-1 with TRBJ2-4; 7 bases match TRBD1. CDR3 length: 16 amino acids. CDR1 and CDR2 from the germline V gene are MGHRA and YSYEKL. Losses at the gene ends were 1 base for V and 6 bases for J; bases not matched to a gene: 9. Here the CDR3 reads CASSQGVLDRRNIQYF. In nucleotides, the CDR3 is TGCGCCAGCAGCCAAGGGGTGTTGGACAGGAGAAACATTCAGTACTTC.

CDR3 in DNA: TGTGCCAGCAGCTTATCTGGGGCCCAAATGAACACTGAAGCTTTCTTT. As protein: CASSLSGAQMNTEAFF. The chain uses TRBV7-2 and TRBJ1-1, with a possible D match to TRBD1 (5 bases). V was clipped by 2 bases and J by 0 bases, with 13 bases between them. There are 16 residues in the CDR3. From germline, CDR1 is SGHTA and CDR2 FQGNSA.

At least ten counts were recorded for this clonotype. V is TRBV7-2 and J is TRBJ1-1, with TRBD1 as a possible D gene (5 bases). The germline gives CDR1 SGHTA, CDR2 FQGNSA. The CDR3 has 16 amino acids. Trimming took off 3 bases at V and 5 bases at J, with 19 bases between the two ends. The CDR3 sequence is CASSFVGTPLGTEAFF. The CDR3 region has the DNA TGTGCCAGCAGCTTTGTGGGGACCCCACTTGGGACTGAAGCTTTCTTT.

J is TRBJ1-1 and V is TRBV10-3; possible D gene TRBD1, 6 bases. CDR1 ENHRY and CDR2 SYGVKD come from the germline V gene. Deletions cut 10 bases from V and 1 base from J, with 16 bases between. The CDR3 runs to 14 residues. CDR3 residues: CATLATGPNTEAFF. Here the CDR3 DNA reads TGTGCCACTTTAGCTACAGGGCCGAACACTGAAGCTTTCTTT.

The table lists this clonotype with many counts. The chain is built from TRBV29-1 and TRBJ1-5, with no clear D. The CDR3 loop spans 12 amino acids. Germline assignment: CDR1 SQVTM and CDR2 ANQGSEA. The V end lost 5 bases, the J end lost 0 bases, and 5 bases lay between the germline ends. This CDR3 is CSVRDSNQPQHF. The CDR3 nucleotides read TGCAGCGTTCGGGATAGCAATCAGCCCCAGCATTTT.

The rearrangement links TRBV20-1 to TRBJ2-7, with D possibly TRBD2 on 7 matching bases. Germline V CDR1 and CDR2: DFQATT, SNEGSKA (reference sequence). Trimming took 6 bases from V and 4 from J, leaving 19 bases between them. This CDR3 region has 14 residues. CDR3 protein: CSAGRVRGAYEQYF. The CDR3 DNA is TGCAGTGCGGGCCGTGTTCGGGGGGCTTACGAGCAGTACTTC.